The clone carrying this TCR beta chain was found a few times. Its antigen is not identified. This entry comes from a study of CD8 T cells in ankylosing spondylitis. General study points: Typical of ankylosing spondylitis blood, it appeared, was a TCR beta motif of eight highly homologous variants. Disease-linked clones, CD8+, were relatively rare in peripheral blood.

Germline V gene lookup returns CDR1 SEHNR and CDR2 FQNEAQ (reference sequence). The CDR3 has 14 amino acids. V lost 4 bases and J lost 3; bases outside the gene matches: 6. As the method for making TCR beta libraries, quantitative 5'-RACE with molecular barcodes was used. Via MiXCR, TCRdb re-called the 5' RACE reads, giving one row per CDR3 protein. The sample has around 540,000 distinct CDR3 sequences, 10% to 15% seen once; the top ten hold about 6.5%. Sequenced: blood, either unsorted or a sorted T cell fraction (not recorded which). The source is a male donor with ankylosing spondylitis. This sequence joins TRBV7-9 and TRBJ2-7; 7 bases match TRBD1. DNA for the CDR3: TGTGCCAGCAGCTCAAGGACAGGAGGCTACGAGCAGTACTTC. This encodes CASSSRTGGYEQYF.